The rows below give T cell receptor beta chains drawn from one sample of a study of blood T cell repertoires in COVID-19. Only in-frame clones appear in the TCRdb table, and some are missing; sequencing was by immunoSEQ multiplex PCR. The data contain 130,000 to 150,000 clones, roughly 84% of them singletons. Specimen: peripheral blood. The receptors stem from a human donor in a cohort sampled during active COVID-19. Both conserved end residues are part of each CDR3. A D gene is named only where the DNA matches it firmly. A row's size may be missing; if present it is once, few, many or a size class.

J	V	length	size	D	CDR3	DNA
TRBJ1-1	TRBV3-1/TRBV3-2	12	.	.	CASSSWGAEAFF	TGTGCCAGCAGCTCGTGGGGGGCTGAAGCTTTCTTT
TRBJ2-1	TRBV2	13	.	.	CASSRTGYNEQFF	TGTGCCAGCAGCCGTACAGGTTACAATGAGCAGTTCTTC
TRBJ2-4	TRBV11-1	13	.	TRBD1	CASAQGVQNIQYF	TGTGCCAGCGCTCAGGGGGTCCAAAACATTCAGTACTTC
TRBJ2-7	TRBV5-1	15	once	.	CASSLLLSSFYEQYF	TGCGCCAGCAGCTTGCTCCTGAGCTCCTTCTACGAGCAGTACTTC
TRBJ1-4	TRBV4-3	15	.	.	CASSQEAAEREKLFF	TGCGCCAGCAGCCAAGAGGCGGCGGAGAGGGAAAAACTGTTTTTT
TRBJ1-1	TRBV10-3	13	.	TRBD1	CAISQGAGAEAFF	TGTGCCATCAGTCAGGGGGCAGGGGCTGAAGCTTTCTTT
TRBJ1-2	TRBV18	15	.	.	CASSPEGGEYYGYTF	TGTGCCAGCTCACCGGAGGGAGGAGAGTACTATGGCTACACCTTC
TRBJ1-5	TRBV2	14	few	.	CASSAQGPDQPQHF	TGTGCCAGCAGTGCACAGGGACCGGATCAGCCCCAGCATTTT
TRBJ2-7	TRBV12-3/TRBV12-4	12	few	.	CASRQQGYEQYF	TGTGCCAGCAGGCAACAGGGCTACGAGCAGTACTTC
TRBJ2-1	TRBV5-1	13	.	.	CASSLDGTNEQFF	TGCGCCAGCAGCTTGGACGGGACTAATGAGCAGTTCTTC
TRBJ2-1	TRBV3-1/TRBV3-2	14	.	.	CASSQDWYGGEQFF	TGTGCCAGCAGCCAAGATTGGTATGGCGGTGAGCAGTTCTTC
TRBJ1-6	TRBV5-5	15	.	TRBD1	CASSQNRGYNSPLHF	TGTGCCAGCAGCCAGAACAGGGGCTATAATTCACCCCTCCACTTT
TRBJ1-6	TRBV6-2/TRBV6-3	16	.	.	CASSYTGQNYNSPLHF	TGTGCCAGCAGTTACACCGGACAAAACTATAATTCACCCCTCCACTTT
TRBJ2-5	TRBV5-1	16	.	TRBD1	CASSPGDRAGQETQYF	TGCGCCAGCAGCCCAGGAGACAGGGCCGGGCAAGAGACCCAGTACTTC
TRBJ1-1	TRBV5-8	13	.	.	CASSFTGGTEAFF	TGTGCCAGCAGCTTCACAGGTGGCACTGAAGCTTTCTTT
TRBJ1-1	TRBV9	16	few	.	CASSVTVNPMNTEAFF	TGTGCCAGCAGCGTAACAGTTAACCCCATGAACACTGAAGCTTTCTTT
TRBJ1-2	TRBV7-2	15	.	.	CASSLGVGTNYGYTF	TGTGCCAGCAGCTTAGGGGTAGGGACAAACTATGGCTACACCTTC
TRBJ1-2	TRBV6-2/TRBV6-3	12	many	.	CASSPVVKGYTF	TGTGCCAGCAGTCCGGTTGTGAAGGGCTACACCTTC
TRBJ2-7	TRBV6-2/TRBV6-3	19	.	TRBD2	CASSYLTGTSGGPAYEQYF	TGTGCCAGCAGTTACCTCACCGGGACTAGCGGGGGCCCAGCCTACGAGCAGTACTTC
TRBJ1-6	TRBV9	15	few	.	CASSPKTVHNSPLHF	TGTGCCAGCAGCCCCAAGACAGTTCATAATTCACCCCTCCACTTT
TRBJ2-3	TRBV19	15	once	.	CASKVQGGVADTQYF	TGTGCCAGTAAAGTCCAGGGGGGTGTGGCAGATACGCAGTATTTT
TRBJ1-3	TRBV4-1	13	.	.	CASSQDLPDTIYF	TGCGCCAGCAGCCAAGATCTTCCAGACACCATATATTTT
TRBJ1-1	TRBV6-4	15	.	.	CASSDRTARNTEAFF	TGTGCCAGCAGTGACAGGACAGCTAGGAACACTGAAGCTTTCTTT
TRBJ1-5	TRBV5-5	16	few	.	CASSFSWGDSNQPQHF	TGTGCCAGCAGCTTTTCGTGGGGAGATAGCAATCAGCCCCAGCATTTT
TRBJ1-4	TRBV19	12	.	TRBD1	CASGTGYEKLFF	TGTGCCTCCGGGACAGGGTACGAAAAACTGTTTTTT
TRBJ2-1	TRBV6-5	14	.	.	CASRPSDSYNEQFF	TGTGCCAGCAGACCCTCGGACAGCTACAATGAGCAGTTCTTC
TRBJ2-1	TRBV10-3	14	.	.	CAISEQGIGDEQFF	TGTGCCATCAGTGAGCAGGGGATCGGCGATGAGCAGTTCTTC
TRBJ2-1	TRBV10-3	14	once	TRBD1	CAISFGQGAGEQFF	TGTGCCATCAGCTTTGGACAGGGGGCAGGAGAGCAGTTCTTC
TRBJ2-7	TRBV5-4	14	once	TRBD2	CASSFVAGGGEQYF	TGTGCCAGCAGCTTTGTGGCGGGGGGCGGTGAGCAGTACTTC
TRBJ1-2	TRBV6-4	15	.	.	CASSDTLGGEYGYTF	TGTGCCAGCAGTGACACCCTCGGGGGTGAATATGGCTACACCTTC
TRBJ1-5	TRBV28	14	.	.	CASSMTGFPGPQHF	TGTGCCAGCAGTATGACAGGTTTCCCCGGGCCCCAGCATTTT
TRBJ2-3	TRBV19	15	.	.	CASSIGGQSHDTQYF	TGTGCCAGTAGTATCGGGGGACAGTCCCACGATACGCAGTATTTT
TRBJ2-5	TRBV3-1/TRBV3-2	14	.	.	CASSQRDYQETQYF	TGTGCCAGCAGCCAAAGGGACTACCAAGAGACCCAGTACTTC
TRBJ1-4	TRBV6-5	15	.	.	CASSYSRRPNEKLFF	TGTGCCAGCAGTTACTCGAGGCGGCCTAATGAAAAACTGTTTTTT
TRBJ2-7	TRBV5-1	14	.	TRBD2	CASSFASGGYEQYF	TGCGCCAGCAGCTTTGCTAGCGGGGGCTACGAGCAGTACTTC
TRBJ1-2	TRBV6-5	13	.	.	CASSNSRPRGYTF	TGTGCCAGCAGTAACAGCCGCCCCAGGGGTTACACCTTC
TRBJ2-2	TRBV19	19	.	TRBD2	CASSDRTSGGLSGTGELFF	TGTGCCAGTAGTGATAGAACTAGCGGGGGGCTTTCAGGCACCGGGGAGCTGTTTTTT
TRBJ1-5	TRBV2	13	.	.	CASRVERNQPQHF	TGTGCCAGCAGGGTAGAGAGGAATCAGCCCCAGCATTTT
TRBJ2-1	TRBV5-4	14	.	.	CASSLVGAYNEQFF	TGTGCCAGCAGCTTGGTAGGAGCCTACAATGAGCAGTTCTTC
TRBJ2-2	TRBV19	13	.	TRBD1	CASRTGHTGELFF	TGCGCCAGTCGGACAGGGCACACCGGGGAGCTGTTTTTT
TRBJ1-2	TRBV29-1	15	.	TRBD1	CSVSGTGGENYGYTF	TGCAGCGTTAGTGGGACAGGGGGAGAAAACTATGGCTACACCTTC
TRBJ2-7	TRBV25-1	18	.	.	CASSEWGGPGTPGDEQYF	TGTGCCAGCAGTGAATGGGGGGGCCCCGGGACCCCAGGGGACGAGCAGTACTTC
TRBJ2-5	TRBV19	14	.	TRBD1	CASSPGTGGETQYF	TGTGCCAGTAGTCCGGGGACAGGGGGAGAGACCCAGTACTTC
TRBJ2-5	TRBV7-2	13	.	TRBD1	CASSSDRGETQYF	TGTGCCAGCAGCTCAGACAGGGGAGAGACCCAGTACTTC
TRBJ1-5	TRBV27	17	.	.	CASSLRGEGSGNQPQHF	TGTGCCAGCAGTTTAAGGGGGGAGGGCTCGGGCAATCAGCCCCAGCATTTT
TRBJ1-4	TRBV28	17	.	TRBD1	CASSLMGQGLTNEKLFF	TGTGCCAGCAGTTTGATGGGACAGGGGTTAACTAATGAAAAACTGTTTTTT
TRBJ2-5	TRBV6-6	15	.	.	CASSFPSLLEETQYF	TGTGCCAGCAGTTTCCCTTCCCTCCTGGAGGAGACCCAGTACTTC
TRBJ2-1	TRBV5-1	12	.	.	CASSVGGNEQFF	TGCGCCAGCAGTGTAGGGGGAAATGAGCAGTTCTTC
TRBJ1-6	TRBV4-3	15	.	.	CASSQDVGGNSPLHF	TGCGCCAGCAGCCAAGATGTCGGGGGAAATTCACCCCTCCACTTT
TRBJ1-2	TRBV6-5	15	.	.	CASSYSGAAGEGYTF	TGTGCCAGCAGTTACTCGGGCGCCGCGGGGGAAGGCTACACCTTC
TRBJ2-1	TRBV7-9	11	.	.	CASSYRQEQFF	TGTGCCAGCAGCTATCGACAGGAGCAGTTCTTC
TRBJ2-3	TRBV11-3	15	once	TRBD2	CASSLGGGPVDTQYF	TGTGCCAGCAGCTTAGGCGGGGGGCCCGTAGATACGCAGTATTTT
TRBJ2-4	TRBV4-2	13	.	TRBD2	CASSQGLAGAARW	TGTGCCAGCAGCCAGGGACTAGCGGGGGCCGCCCGGTGG
TRBJ2-5	TRBV7-2	12	few	.	CASSPRGETQYF	TGTGCCAGCAGCCCCCGAGGGGAGACCCAGTACTTC
TRBJ2-6	TRBV4-3	17	few	TRBD1	CASSSGTGGSGANVLTF	TGCGCCAGCAGCTCCGGGACAGGGGGGAGTGGGGCCAACGTCCTGACTTTC